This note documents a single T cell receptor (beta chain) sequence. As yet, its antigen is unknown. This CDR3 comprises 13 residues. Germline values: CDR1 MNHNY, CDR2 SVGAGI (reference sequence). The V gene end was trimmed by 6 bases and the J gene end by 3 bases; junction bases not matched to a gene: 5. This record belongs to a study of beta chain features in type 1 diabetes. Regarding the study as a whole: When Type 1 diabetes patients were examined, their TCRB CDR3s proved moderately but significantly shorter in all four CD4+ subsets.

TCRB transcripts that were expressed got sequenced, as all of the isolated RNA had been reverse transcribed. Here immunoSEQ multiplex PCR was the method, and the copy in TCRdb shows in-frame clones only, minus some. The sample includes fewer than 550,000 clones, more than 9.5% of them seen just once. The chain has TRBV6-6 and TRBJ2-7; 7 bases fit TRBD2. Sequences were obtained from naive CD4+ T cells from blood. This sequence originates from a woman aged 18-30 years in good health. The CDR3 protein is CASSTGRNYEQYF. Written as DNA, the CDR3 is TGTGCCAGCAGCACCGGGAGGAACTACGAGCAGTACTTC.